This TCR beta chain is from a study of T cells in Graves' hyperthyroidism and ophthalmopathy. TCR beta CDR3 sequences were amplified from RNA transcripts. When the TCR CDR3 underwent first-round RT-PCR, the HTBI primer set was used. TCRdb called the multiplex PCR reads again in MiXCR, with one record for every CDR3 protein. The repertoire consists of approximately 700,000 distinct CDR3 sequences, with about 45% occurring once and the leading ten covering approximately 7.2%. General study points: Most thyroid clonotypes expanded above 0.001 appeared in blood too. Ophthalmopathy was model-predicted a median 6.5 months pre-onset. In simple terms, a model built on 13 V-J features told ophthalmopathy apart from stable hyperthyroidism.

Researchers barred patients who had uncontrolled infection, other autoimmune disease, pregnancy or lactation. For this clonotype: Its antigen is unidentified.

The TCR sequence derives from an adult man with Graves' disease, either hyperthyroidism or ophthalmopathy (not recorded which). Material for sequencing was peripheral blood or thyroid tissue (not recorded which).

The CDR3 sequence: CAISESGDGEAFF. The CDR3 coding sequence is TGTGCCATCAGTGAGTCTGGGGACGGTGAAGCTTTCTTT. This chain joins TRBV10-3 and TRBJ1-1; a weak D match, TRBD1 (5 bases). V lost 0 bases and J lost 7, with 9 bases in between. Looked up from germline, CDR1 is ENHRY and CDR2 is SYGVKD. CDR3 length: 13 residues.